This T cell receptor beta chain was sequenced in a study of beta chain features in type 1 diabetes. Study-level information: Patients did not differ from healthy donors in age, gender or cell yield. The study, taken as a whole, reports: Sequencing used cDNA, and cells with high TCR expression could therefore be over-represented.

For this clone: Its antigen is as yet unknown.

The CDR3 extends over 15 amino acids. Per germline, CDR1 LGHNA and CDR2 YSLEER. J lost 0 bases, V lost 0 bases, and 1 base had no gene match. Sequenced material consisted of expressed TCRB transcripts (all of the isolated RNA was reverse transcribed). Clones were sequenced by immunoSEQ multiplex PCR, and TCRdb holds only the in-frame ones, with some missing. The sample carries 250,000 or so clones, around 68% recorded once. Sequencing was carried out using naive CD4+ T cells from blood. The sequence came from a man between 25 and 39 years old in good health. The chain couples TRBV4-3 to TRBJ2-7; TRBD1 agrees at 8 bases. The CDR3 DNA reads TGCGCCAGCAGCCAAGACAGGGGGCACTCCTACGAGCAGTACTTC. Its protein is CASSQDRGHSYEQYF.